Here is one T cell receptor (beta chain) with its context. This clone appeared once. Its recognized antigen is unknown. No much larger clonotype is one base removed from it; base qualities were not supplied. Collaborating institutions collected whole blood in K2EDTA tubes following their own protocols. For TCRbeta analysis, collaborator samples were shipped as frozen whole blood, as isolated PBMCs, or as DNA extracted from either sample type. The immunoSEQ Assay, a bias-controlled multiplex PCR, was used to amplify TCRbeta CDR3 regions from genomic DNA. The paper's data handling went like this. The number of nucleated cells in each sample was estimated from the amplification of reference gene primers within the assay. Sequence reads were collapsed and filtered to measure the absolute abundance of every unique TCRbeta CDR3 rearrangement. For each sample, productive Simpson clonality was calculated as the square root of Simpson's diversity index across productive rearrangements. TCRdb took over this immuneACCESS table, retaining in-frame rearrangements with V and J assigned. Such tables are incomplete; in checked studies, under half of the missing clones stem from an unresolved V gene, and the remainder is unexplained. V and J calls and clone size are those listed in that table; D and trimming were worked out from the DNA. The sample table contains about 220,000 clones; only one count was recorded for 70% to 85% of them. The top ten clonotypes cover roughly 10% of the sample.

The CDR3 numbers 15 residues from cysteine through phenylalanine. Only the CDR3 portion is preserved as DNA: 45 bases, with reading frame beginning at the first base. The trim is 8 bases for V and 8 bases for J, with a gap of 21 bases between the germline ends. CDR1 and CDR2 are drawn from the germline V gene (reference sequence): LNHDA, SQIVND. These data come from a study of blood T cell repertoires in COVID-19 (dated by TCRdb to the early 2020s). Some background on the complete study: Collaborator samples came from the United States, Italy and Spain and covered acute and convalescent phases of COVID-19. The prospective study material was composed of cDNA or gDNA derived from T cells, B-cell-depleted T cells, or PBMCs. The repertoires were released in a freely available public database intended as a resource for research on the immune response to SARS-CoV-2. The samples were drawn from the first 160 participants of the ongoing ImmuneRACE study and from more than 1,000 subjects provided by 6 global collaborators. A de-identified subject ID, COVID-19 status, age in years and sex were almost always included in the sample metadata. HLA class I and class II types, where available, came from metadata supplied by the sample provider rather than from assay-based typing. Subjects who had been exposed to COVID-19, were actively infected with it, or had recovered from it provided the deeply sampled blood TCRbeta repertoires that made up the dataset.

What the authors observed across the whole study: The amount of clinical and demographic metadata varied by source and participant and was provided uncurated.

The clonotype originates from a man aged 50 to 59 with active or convalescent COVID-19. The V and J segments used are TRBV19 and TRBJ1-4; TRBD1 might be the D gene, on 6 matching bases. Sequenced material: peripheral blood. The DNA is as follows: TGTGCCAGTTCAACATACAGGGAAGACGGAGAAAAACTGTTTTTT. It codes for CASSTYREDGEKLFF.